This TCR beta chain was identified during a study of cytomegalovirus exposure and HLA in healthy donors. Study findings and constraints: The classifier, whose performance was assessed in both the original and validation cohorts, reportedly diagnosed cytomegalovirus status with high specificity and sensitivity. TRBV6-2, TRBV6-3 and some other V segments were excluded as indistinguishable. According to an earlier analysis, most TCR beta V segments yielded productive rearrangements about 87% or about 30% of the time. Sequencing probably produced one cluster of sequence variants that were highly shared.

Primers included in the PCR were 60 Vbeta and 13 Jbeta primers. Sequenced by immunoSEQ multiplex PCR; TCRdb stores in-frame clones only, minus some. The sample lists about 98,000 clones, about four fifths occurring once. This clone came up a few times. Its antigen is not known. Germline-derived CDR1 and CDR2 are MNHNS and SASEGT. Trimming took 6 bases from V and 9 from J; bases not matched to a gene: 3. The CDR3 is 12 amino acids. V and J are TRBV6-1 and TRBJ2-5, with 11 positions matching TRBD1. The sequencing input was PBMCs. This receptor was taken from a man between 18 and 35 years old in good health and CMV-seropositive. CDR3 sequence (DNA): TGTGCCAGCAGGGGACAGGGGGGAGCCCAGTACTTC. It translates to CASRGQGGAQYF.